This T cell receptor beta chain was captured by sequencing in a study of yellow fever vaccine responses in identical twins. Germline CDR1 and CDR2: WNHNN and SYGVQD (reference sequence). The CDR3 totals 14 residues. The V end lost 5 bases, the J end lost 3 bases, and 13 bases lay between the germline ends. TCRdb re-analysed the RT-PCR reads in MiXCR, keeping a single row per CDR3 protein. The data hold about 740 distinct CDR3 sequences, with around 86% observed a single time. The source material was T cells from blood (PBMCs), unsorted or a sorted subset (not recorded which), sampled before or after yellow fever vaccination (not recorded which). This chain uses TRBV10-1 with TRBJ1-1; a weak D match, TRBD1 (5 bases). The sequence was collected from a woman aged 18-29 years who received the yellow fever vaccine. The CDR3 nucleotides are TGCGCCAGCAGTATGTCGGCGGGGGACACTGAAGCTTTCTTT. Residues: CASSMSAGDTEAFF.